This TCR beta chain was sequenced for a study of T cells in Graves' hyperthyroidism and ophthalmopathy. RNA transcripts served as the template for amplifying TCR beta CDR3 regions. Researchers ran a first-round RT-PCR on the TCR CDR3 using the HTBI primer set. TCRdb redid the calling of the multiplex PCR reads with MiXCR, one entry per CDR3 protein. The data hold about 500,000 distinct CDR3 sequences, with 16% observed a single time. The sample holds many counts of this clonotype. Its cognate antigen is unknown. Study observations and caveats: In blood, most of the thyroid clonotypes expanded above 0.001 were also present.

With V trimmed by 4 bases and J by 5 bases, 5 bases remained unmatched. The CDR3 extends over 15 amino acids. Germline V lookup: CDR1 SGHAT, CDR2 FQNNGV. The rearrangement links TRBV11-2 to TRBJ2-1; TRBD1 aligns across 10 bases. The clonotype was recovered from a woman aged 25 to 45 with Graves' ophthalmopathy. Input material: blood. CDR3 DNA: TGTGCCAGCAGCTCGGGACAGGGGTTCCACAATGAGCAGTTCTTC. Its protein product is CASSSGQGFHNEQFF.